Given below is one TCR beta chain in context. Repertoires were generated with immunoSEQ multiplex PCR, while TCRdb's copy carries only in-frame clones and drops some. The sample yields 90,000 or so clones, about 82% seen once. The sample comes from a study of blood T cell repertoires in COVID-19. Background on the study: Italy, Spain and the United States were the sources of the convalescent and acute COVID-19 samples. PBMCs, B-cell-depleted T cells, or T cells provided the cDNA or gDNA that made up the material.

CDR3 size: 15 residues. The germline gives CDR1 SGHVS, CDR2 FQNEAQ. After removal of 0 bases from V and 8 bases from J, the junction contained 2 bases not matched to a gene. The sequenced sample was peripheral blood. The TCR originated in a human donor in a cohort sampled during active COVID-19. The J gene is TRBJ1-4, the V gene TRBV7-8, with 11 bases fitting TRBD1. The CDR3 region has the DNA TGTGCCAGCAGCTTAGCCGGGACAGGGGGGGAAAAACTGTTTTTT. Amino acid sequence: CASSLAGTGGEKLFF.